This T cell receptor beta chain was identified in a study of T cell repertoires in ileal Crohn's disease. The repertoire was sequenced with immunoSEQ multiplex PCR; TCRdb's copy has only in-frame clones and lacks some. The sample holds 15,000 to 20,000 clones, more than 75% seen once. As for time point: inflamed ileum from the surgical specimen. The clonotype originates from an adult with Crohn's disease. Sequenced material: ileal tissue.

In DNA, the CDR3 is TGTGCCAGTAGTATAGGGGGATCGCAACAGCCCCAGCATTTT. Translation gives CASSIGGSQQPQHF. The chain recombines TRBV19 with TRBJ1-5; D remains unclear. Looked up from germline, CDR1 is LNHDA and CDR2 is SQIVND (reference sequence). Trimming stripped 1 base from V and 7 bases from J, with 11 bases between. There are 14 residues in the CDR3.